This T cell receptor beta chain was sequenced during a study of blood T cell repertoires in COVID-19. Study overall: Sites across the United States, Italy and Spain contributed samples from acute and convalescent COVID-19. In each case, the material was cDNA or gDNA derived from T cells, B-cell-depleted T cells, or PBMCs.

Followed longitudinally, the Seattle patients had been enrolled during active infection. Clones were sequenced by immunoSEQ multiplex PCR, and TCRdb holds only the in-frame ones, with some missing. The table has about 210,000 clones, roughly four fifths seen once; the top ten hold about 7.8%. The CDR3 has 13 amino acids. Trimming removed 11 bases from V and 8 bases from J, with 21 bases in between. Sequencing was performed on peripheral blood. This sequence originates from a woman aged 80 or older with COVID-19, enrolled during active disease. V gene TRBV12-3 or TRBV12-4 combines with J gene TRBJ1-1, with TRBD1 as a possible D gene (5 bases). CDR3 residues: CASSRGERAEAFF. The CDR3 DNA reads TGTGCCTCCTCGCGGGGGGAGCGGGCGGAAGCTTTCTTT.